One and the same sample provided the 15 T cell receptor beta chains below, sequenced in a study of T cell repertoires in cytomegalovirus infection. TCRdb re-derived calls from the reads in MiXCR, one entry per CDR3 protein. Among about 260,000 distinct CDR3 sequences, about 13% were seen once, and the ten largest hold around 8.8%. The sample comprised PBMCs. The receptors come from a human donor in good health (CMV status not recorded). Some clones in this sample may be carry-over from other donors' samples.

This clonotype has a handful of counts. This chain uses TRBV12-5 with TRBJ2-7, with a tentative D call TRBD2 (5 bases). Germline assignment: CDR1 LGHNT and CDR2 FRNRAP. V gave up 6 bases and J gave up 2 bases, with 14 bases separating them. This CDR3 region has 14 residues. The chain's CDR3 is CASGFGEGPYEQYF. The CDR3 DNA sequence: TGTGCTAGTGGCTTCGGTGAGGGCCCCTACGAGCAGTACTTC.

There are many counts of this clonotype. The chain joins TRBV20-1 to TRBJ1-5, with D maybe TRBD1 (5 bases). Germline V gene lookup returns CDR1 DFQATT and CDR2 SNEGSKA (reference sequence). Deletions cut 1 base from V and 7 bases from J, with 14 bases between. The CDR3 contains 14 residues. The CDR3 DNA sequence: TGCAGTGCTAGAGCCACCGCTTGGGACCAGCCCCAGCATTTT. Its protein product is CSARATAWDQPQHF.

A few counts support this clonotype. This sequence may be a read error, since a much larger clone differs from it by one base. The chain recombines TRBV7-8 with TRBJ2-1; D unclear. Germline V gene sequence: CDR1 SGHVS, CDR2 FQNEAQ. Trimming took 2 bases from V and 8 from J, leaving 7 bases between them. CDR3 length equals 12 residues. CDR3 sequence (DNA): TGTGCCAGCAGCTTATTAGGGTATGAGCAGTTCTTC. Translation gives CASSLLGYEQFF.

This clonotype was observed many times. CDR3 region: CASSLGSPPDTQYF. CDR3 coding DNA: TGTGCCAGCAGCTTGGGAAGCCCCCCAGATACGCAGTATTTT. The V gene is TRBV7-3, the J gene TRBJ2-3, with D uncertain. The CDR3 loop spans 14 amino acids. The V gene lost 3 bases and the J gene lost 4 bases, with 11 bases spanning the gap. Per the germline V gene, CDR1 is SGHTA and CDR2 is FQGTGA.

This rearrangement joins TRBV7-9 to TRBJ2-3, with D maybe TRBD1 (5 bases). Trimming took 9 bases from V and 4 from J, leaving 14 bases between them. Germline V gene data show CDR1 as SEHNR and CDR2 as FQNEAQ (reference sequence). This CDR3 is built from 13 residues. This CDR3 reads CASTTAKADTQYF. The CDR3 nucleotides are TGTGCCAGTACGACAGCGAAGGCAGATACGCAGTATTTT.

V usage is TRBV7-3 and J usage is TRBJ2-5; TRBD2 agrees at 9 bases. V shed 1 base and J 5 bases; nucleotides not matched to a gene: 5. The CDR3 runs 15 residues. Germline V gene sequence: CDR1 SGHTA, CDR2 FQGTGA. The CDR3 DNA is TGTGCCAGCAGCTTAAACGGCGGGGGGGGGGAGACCCAGTACTTC. It encodes CASSLNGGGGETQYF. The full variable domain, in which reference TRBV7-3 and TRBJ2-5 provide the parts outside the CDR3, is GAGVSQTPSNKVTEKGKYVELRCDPISGHTALYWYRQSLGQGPEFLIYFQGTGAADDSGLPNDRFFAVRPEGSVSTLKIQRTERGDSAVYLCASSLNGGGGETQYFGPGTRLLVL.

V gene TRBV12-3 or TRBV12-4 combines with J gene TRBJ1-1; no clear D gene. Trimming took off 3 bases at V and 5 bases at J, with 13 bases between the two ends. The CDR3 runs 14 residues. CDR3 residues: CASSLSGPSTEAFF. The CDR3 DNA is TGTGCCAGCAGTTTGAGTGGCCCATCGACTGAAGCTTTCTTT.

In this sample, this clonotype turned up a few times. V gene TRBV10-3 combines with J gene TRBJ1-6; 9 bases line up with TRBD1. V shed 6 bases and J 6 bases; nucleotides not matched to a gene: 6. CDR1 and CDR2 from the germline V gene are ENHRY and SYGVKD. CDR3 length: 15 amino acids. Written as DNA, the CDR3 is TGTGCCATCAGCCGGACAGGGGAGGGTAATTCACCCCTCCACTTT. Protein sequence: CAISRTGEGNSPLHF.

The J gene is TRBJ2-3, the V gene TRBV2, with D perhaps TRBD1 or TRBD2 (5 bases each). V was pared by 8 bases and J by 0 bases, with 12 bases between. The length of the CDR3 is 14 residues. The germline V gene encodes CDR1 SNHLY and CDR2 FYNNEI. CDR3 sequence reads: CASFRDVSTDTQYF. In DNA, the CDR3 is TGTGCCAGCTTCCGGGACGTTAGCACAGATACGCAGTATTTT.

This clonotype has at least ten counts. V gene TRBV7-9 combines with J gene TRBJ2-1; either TRBD1 or TRBD2 may fit D (5 bases each). V was cut by 1 base and J by 8 bases, with 18 bases left in between. In germline, CDR1 is SEHNR, CDR2 FQNEAQ (reference sequence). The CDR3 has 16 residues. CDR3 region: CASSLVPRGETDEQFF. For the CDR3, the DNA is TGTGCCAGCAGCTTAGTCCCCCGGGGAGAGACAGATGAGCAGTTCTTC.

The chain uses TRBV18 and TRBJ1-1; TRBD1 might be the D (6 bases). The CDR3 has 15 residues. Germline V gives CDR1 KGHSH, CDR2 LQKENI. V dropped 0 bases and J dropped 0 bases, with 8 bases sitting between them. The CDR3 here is CASSPPTGLNTEAFF. The CDR3 region has the DNA TGTGCCAGCTCACCACCTACAGGGTTGAACACTGAAGCTTTCTTT.

This clonotype was observed a handful of times. V usage is TRBV4-1 and J usage is TRBJ2-4, with a weak D call TRBD1 (6 bases). CDR3 size: 16 residues. V dropped 4 bases and J dropped 4 bases, with 17 bases sitting between them. The germline gives CDR1 MGHRA, CDR2 YSYEKL. The CDR3 DNA sequence: TGCGCCAGCAGCCTAGCCCCCGGGACACGAAAAAACATTCAGTACTTC. Its translation is CASSLAPGTRKNIQYF.

This clonotype has a handful of counts. CDR3 DNA: TGTGCCAGCAGTTACATTAGCGGGCGTGATACGCAGTATTTT. It is translated as CASSYISGRDTQYF. V usage is TRBV6-6 and J usage is TRBJ2-3, with 7 nucleotides matching TRBD2. Trimming removed 2 bases from V and 6 bases from J; junction bases left unmatched: 5. Germline lookup yields CDR1 MNHNY and CDR2 SVGAGI (reference sequence). There are 14 residues in the CDR3.

This clonotype was found many times. This chain uses TRBV7-2 with TRBJ2-1; D not certain. V was clipped by 3 bases and J by 8 bases, with 8 bases between them. The CDR3 contains 12 residues. CDR1 and CDR2 from the germline V gene are SGHTA and FQGNSA. Here the CDR3 reads CASSFFADEQFF. The CDR3 DNA is TGTGCCAGCAGCTTTTTTGCTGATGAGCAGTTCTTC.

As regards this clonotype: This could be a read error, since a much larger clone is one nucleotide away. J is TRBJ1-2 and V is TRBV4-2, with no clear D. The CDR3 is made up of 16 amino acids. The V end was cut by 0 bases, the J end by 8 bases, with 19 bases between. Per germline, CDR1 LGHNA and CDR2 YNFKEQ. CDR3 residues: CASSQDFRTTAEGYTF. CDR3 nucleotides: TGTGCCAGCAGCCAAGATTTCAGGACGACGGCGGAGGGCTACACCTTC.